This TCR beta chain originates from a study of blood T cell repertoires in COVID-19. This clone was found once. TCRdb's copy holds only in-frame clones and misses some; the assay was immunoSEQ multiplex PCR. The sample carries about 300,000 clones, 90% recorded once. Germline CDR1 SGHNT, CDR2 YYREEE (reference sequence). V lost 5 bases to trimming and J lost 2 bases; unmatched junction nucleotides: 5. This CDR3 spans 14 amino acids. The chain combines TRBV5-4 with TRBJ1-2; 8 bases are a match to TRBD1. Sequencing was done on a sample of peripheral blood. The receptor was isolated from a woman aged 25 to 39 with COVID-19, enrolled during active disease. The CDR3 protein is CASRQTGANYGYTF. As DNA, the CDR3 is TGTGCCAGCAGACAGACAGGGGCCAACTATGGCTACACCTTC.